This T cell receptor (beta chain) stems from a study of spatial heterogeneity in lung cancer. Study at large: The study found that TCR transcript counts in tumor regions correlated strongly with a matched bulk RNA-seq T cell module score.

In the library, each TCR cDNA molecule bore its own unique molecular identifier. TCRdb re-derived calls from the 5' RACE reads in MiXCR, one entry per CDR3 protein. The sample shows approximately 3,500 distinct CDR3 sequences, under 15% of them seen only once. The CDR3 length is 13 residues. Trimming left V 1 base short and J 5 bases short, with 9 bases between. In germline, CDR1 is SGHRS, CDR2 YFSETQ. Time point in this sample: sample taken at primary tumor resection. Sequencing of whole RNA from tumor, nontumor lung or frozen PBMC involved no sorting. Overall study findings and caveats: Expanded alpha and beta TCR counts within tumors tracked tumor mutation counts. There was tracking of ubiquitous and regional nonsynonymous mutations by the respective counts of ubiquitous and regional expanded TCRs.

By proportion, this clonotype is medium-sized. What it recognizes is unknown. In a library made to pick up alpha chains, this beta chain is a stray read with a size that means little. Sequenced material: lung tumor tissue, taken at surgery. This rearrangement joins TRBV5-1 to TRBJ2-5, with D uncertain. The receptor was derived from a female donor with early-stage non-small cell lung cancer. In nucleotides, the CDR3 is TGCGCCAGCAGCTTGATGGGTCTGGAGACCCAGTACTTC. It yields the protein CASSLMGLETQYF.